This T cell receptor beta chain was found in a study of response to subunit inactivated influenza vaccine (dated by TCRdb to about 2018). Concerning the study at large: Deep quantitative T cell receptor repertoire profiling was used in the study to track responses to a trivalent subunit inactivated influenza vaccine. The investigation overall reported the following: It was suggested by the authors that each seasonal influenza vaccination may recruit only a limited number of new T cells.

V gives up 8 bases and J gives up 5 bases, and the segment between their germline ends measures 22 bases. The CDR3 goes from the cysteine to the phenylalanine over 16 residues. Of the read, only the CDR3 DNA is kept; its 48 bases are in frame from base 1. The CDR1 and CDR2 encoded by the germline V gene are SGHRS and YFSETQ. The library was produced with RT-PCR. For sequencing, an Illumina HiSeq 2500 was employed. The raw public reads went through TCRdb reprocessing: fastp at Q25, MiXCR clone calling, in-frame beta chains kept. All rows with the same CDR3 protein become a single entry with the most common DNA and genes. The sample has 550,000 to 800,000 distinct CDR3 sequences on record, about a sixth of them singletons. The ten largest clones capture around a tenth of the sample. Notes on this clonotype: Its antigen is unknown. Base qualities are not provided; no much larger clone lies one nucleotide away.

The source of this sequence is a man aged 45-65 years who received an inactivated influenza vaccine. Donor details come from another sample of the same person, matched by shared clones. The sequence joins TRBV5-1 to TRBJ2-2; the D gene is not confidently resolved. The sample was PBMCs from blood, taken 11 to 12 days after vaccination. At the DNA level, the sequence is TGCGCCAGTTACGTCGGCAGCACATTGGATACCGGGGAGCTGTTTTTT. It translates as CASYVGSTLDTGELFF.